This TCR beta chain comes out of a study of vaccination effects on CD4 cells after COVID-19. In the study overall: Participants got two doses of BNT162b2 or mRNA-1273 vaccine. Study outcomes and limitations: In healthy vaccinees, only 1 of 255 vaccine-induced clones cross-reacted with common cold coronaviruses.

Data came from immunoSEQ multiplex PCR; TCRdb stores just in-frame clones and leaves some out. The sample includes 30,000 to 45,000 clones, 70% seen only once; the top ten take around 21%. This clone showed up just once. Its target is unknown. Before any sequencing was done, the ViraFEST assay used viral peptide pools to expand antigen-specific CD4+ T cells. The authors isolated CD4+ T cells after 9 to 10 days of culture. The healthy vaccine recipients, who had no prior SARS-CoV-2 infection, showed negative nucleocapsid antibodies. The CDR3 loop spans 13 amino acids. Trimming cost V 6 bases and J 6 bases, with 14 bases left between them. Germline CDR1 and CDR2: ENHRY and SYGVKD.

The material was CD4+ T cells from PBMCs cultured with SARS-CoV-2 spike peptides, obtained before COVID-19 vaccination. V is TRBV10-3 and J is TRBJ1-1; D is uncertain. The clonotype was recovered from a human donor who received a COVID-19 vaccine. The CDR3, as DNA: TGTGCCATCAGCCTTGGACCCTTACCTGAAGCTTTCTTT. This codes for CAISLGPLPEAFF.